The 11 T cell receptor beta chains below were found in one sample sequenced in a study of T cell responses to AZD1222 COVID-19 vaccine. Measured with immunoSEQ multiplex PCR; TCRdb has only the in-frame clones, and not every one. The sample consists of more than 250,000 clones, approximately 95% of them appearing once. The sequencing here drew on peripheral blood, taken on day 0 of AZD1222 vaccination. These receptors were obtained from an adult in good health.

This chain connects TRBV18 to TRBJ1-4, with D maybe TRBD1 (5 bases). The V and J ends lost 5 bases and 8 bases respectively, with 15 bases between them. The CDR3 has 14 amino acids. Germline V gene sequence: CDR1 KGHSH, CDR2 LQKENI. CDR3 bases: TGTGCCAGCTCAACATCGTGGAGACAGGAAAAACTGTTTTTT. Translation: CASSTSWRQEKLFF.

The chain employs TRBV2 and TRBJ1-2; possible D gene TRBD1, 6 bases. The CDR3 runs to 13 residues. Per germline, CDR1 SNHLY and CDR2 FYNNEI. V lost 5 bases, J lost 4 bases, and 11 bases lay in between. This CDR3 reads CASSYRVGYGYTF. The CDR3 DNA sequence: TGTGCCAGCAGTTACAGGGTTGGCTATGGCTACACCTTC.

CDR3: CASRRGLGETQYF. The CDR3 coding sequence is TGTGCCAGCCGGCGGGGGTTAGGGGAGACCCAGTACTTC. The rearrangement joins TRBV7-8 to TRBJ2-5; the match to TRBD2 covers 7 bases. V was pared by 8 bases and J by 5 bases, with 8 bases of the junction left unmatched. Germline V gene lookup returns CDR1 SGHVS and CDR2 FQNEAQ. The CDR3 totals 13 residues.

In DNA form, the CDR3 reads TGCAGCACATCCCGGGACAGGGACTATTACAATGAGCAGTTCTTC. It is translated as CSTSRDRDYYNEQFF. This chain joins TRBV29-1 and TRBJ2-1; 9 nucleotides line up with TRBD1. CDR1 is SQVTM and CDR2 is ANQGSEA in the germline V gene. The V gene end was trimmed by 8 bases and the J gene end by 4 bases; junction bases not matched to a gene: 12. The CDR3 sequence is 15 residues long.

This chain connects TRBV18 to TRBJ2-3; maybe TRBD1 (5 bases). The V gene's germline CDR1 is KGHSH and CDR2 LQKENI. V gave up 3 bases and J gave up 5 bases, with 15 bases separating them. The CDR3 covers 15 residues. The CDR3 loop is CASSPPGSVGDTQYF. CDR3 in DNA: TGTGCCAGCTCACCGCCAGGGTCCGTCGGAGATACGCAGTATTTT.

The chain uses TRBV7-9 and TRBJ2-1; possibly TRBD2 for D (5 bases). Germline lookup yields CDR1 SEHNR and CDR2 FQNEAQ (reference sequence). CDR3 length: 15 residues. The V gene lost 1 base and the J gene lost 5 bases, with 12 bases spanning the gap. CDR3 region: CASSLVSLADNEQFF. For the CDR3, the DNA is TGTGCCAGCAGCTTAGTTTCCCTAGCTGACAATGAGCAGTTCTTC.

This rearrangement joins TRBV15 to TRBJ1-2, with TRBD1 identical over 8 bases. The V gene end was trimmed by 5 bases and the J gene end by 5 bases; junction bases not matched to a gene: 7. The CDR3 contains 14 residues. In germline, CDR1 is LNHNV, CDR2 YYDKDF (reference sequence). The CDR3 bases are TGTGCCACCAGCTTAGACAGGGGTCGGTATGGCTACACCTTC. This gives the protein CATSLDRGRYGYTF.

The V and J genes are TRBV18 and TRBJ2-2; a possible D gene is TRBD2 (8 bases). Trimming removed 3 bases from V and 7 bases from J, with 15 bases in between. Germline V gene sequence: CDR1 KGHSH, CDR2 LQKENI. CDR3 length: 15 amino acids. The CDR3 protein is CASSPREGASGELFF. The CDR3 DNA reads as TGTGCCAGCTCACCCCGGGAGGGGGCGAGCGGGGAGCTGTTTTTT. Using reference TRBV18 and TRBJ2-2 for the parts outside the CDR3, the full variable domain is NAGVMQNPRHLVRRRGQEARLRCSPMKGHSHVYWYRQLPEEGLKFMVYLQKENIIDESGMPKERFSAEFPKEGPSILRIQQVVRGDSAAYFCASSPREGASGELFFGEGSRLTVL.

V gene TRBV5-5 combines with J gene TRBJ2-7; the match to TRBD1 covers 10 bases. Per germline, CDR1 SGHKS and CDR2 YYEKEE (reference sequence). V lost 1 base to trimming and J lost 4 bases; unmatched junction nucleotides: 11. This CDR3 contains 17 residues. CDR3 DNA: TGTGCCAGCAGCTTGCGGGGACAGGGGAGTGTGGGGTACGAGCAGTACTTC. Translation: CASSLRGQGSVGYEQYF.

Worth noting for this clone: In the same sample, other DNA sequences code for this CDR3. The CDR3 region is CASSSPRGNTEAFF. For the CDR3, the DNA is TGTGCCAGCAGCTCGCCGAGGGGGAACACTGAAGCTTTCTTT. V usage is TRBV11-2 and J usage is TRBJ1-1; D is perhaps TRBD1 (5 bases). V lost 4 bases and J 1 base, leaving 10 bases between the germline ends. In germline, CDR1 is SGHAT, CDR2 FQNNGV. This CDR3 has 14 residues.

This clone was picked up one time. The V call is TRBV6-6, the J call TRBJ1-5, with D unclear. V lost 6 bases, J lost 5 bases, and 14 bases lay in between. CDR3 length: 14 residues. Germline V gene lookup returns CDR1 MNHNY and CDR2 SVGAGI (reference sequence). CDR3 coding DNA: TGTGCCAGCAGCCCAGGACGGATTTATCAGCCCCAGCATTTT. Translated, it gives CASSPGRIYQPQHF.